This T cell receptor (beta chain) was observed in a study of blood T cell repertoires in COVID-19. V lost 3 bases and J lost 1, with 15 bases in between. This CDR3 has 16 amino acids. Looked up from germline, CDR1 is MDHEN and CDR2 is SYDVKM. The table came from immunoSEQ multiplex PCR; TCRdb's copy has only in-frame clones and leaves some out. Of about 180,000 clones listed, about three quarters are singletons. The receptor's source is a woman older than 75 with COVID-19, enrolled during active disease. The sequenced sample was peripheral blood. The chain joins TRBV28 to TRBJ2-5; D gene ambiguous. The DNA for the CDR3 is TGTGCCAGCAGTTTCAGTCCAGATCCCGTCCAAGAGACCCAGTACTTC. It translates to CASSFSPDPVQETQYF.